This T cell receptor (beta chain) was identified during a study of T cell responses to AZD1222 COVID-19 vaccine. The CDR3 has 17 amino acids. Germline CDR1 is SGHTA and CDR2 is FQGTGA. The V segment lost 1 base and the J segment 2 bases; nucleotides outside the gene matches: 6. This clone showed up just a few times. The antigen is unknown. Overall study results and limits: Donors were largely white British and mainly female; clonal diversity was possibly underestimated. At 160-218 and 743-854, vaccine-associated CD4 TCRs were dominant, and they spanned spike. Sampling captured repertoires only after the peak T cell response.

Profiling relied on immunoSEQ multiplex PCR, and the TCRdb table lists in-frame clones only, not all of them. The table records about 94,000 clones, more than 75% of them present only once. This specimen consisted of peripheral blood, obtained 28 days after the second AZD1222 dose. The rearrangement uses TRBV7-3 and TRBJ2-3; the match to TRBD2 covers 10 bases. The origin of this receptor is an adult who received the AZD1222 COVID-19 vaccine. The chain's CDR3 is CASSLRAAGGLTDTQYF. The CDR3 DNA follows: TGTGCCAGCAGCTTAAGGGCAGCGGGGGGGCTCACAGATACGCAGTATTTT.